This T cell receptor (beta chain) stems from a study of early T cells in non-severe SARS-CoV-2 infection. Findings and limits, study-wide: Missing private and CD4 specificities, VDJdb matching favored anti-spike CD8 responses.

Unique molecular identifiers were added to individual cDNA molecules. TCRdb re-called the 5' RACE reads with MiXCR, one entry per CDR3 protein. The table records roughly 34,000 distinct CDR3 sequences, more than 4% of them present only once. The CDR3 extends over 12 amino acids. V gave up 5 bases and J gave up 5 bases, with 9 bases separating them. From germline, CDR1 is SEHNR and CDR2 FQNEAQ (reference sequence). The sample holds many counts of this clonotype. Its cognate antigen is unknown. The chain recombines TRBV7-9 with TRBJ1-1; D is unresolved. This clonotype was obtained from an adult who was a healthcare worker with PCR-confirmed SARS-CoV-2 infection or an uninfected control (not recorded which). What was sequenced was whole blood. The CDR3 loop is CASSPRGTEAFF. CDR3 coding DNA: TGTGCCAGCAGCCCCCGGGGAACTGAAGCTTTCTTT.